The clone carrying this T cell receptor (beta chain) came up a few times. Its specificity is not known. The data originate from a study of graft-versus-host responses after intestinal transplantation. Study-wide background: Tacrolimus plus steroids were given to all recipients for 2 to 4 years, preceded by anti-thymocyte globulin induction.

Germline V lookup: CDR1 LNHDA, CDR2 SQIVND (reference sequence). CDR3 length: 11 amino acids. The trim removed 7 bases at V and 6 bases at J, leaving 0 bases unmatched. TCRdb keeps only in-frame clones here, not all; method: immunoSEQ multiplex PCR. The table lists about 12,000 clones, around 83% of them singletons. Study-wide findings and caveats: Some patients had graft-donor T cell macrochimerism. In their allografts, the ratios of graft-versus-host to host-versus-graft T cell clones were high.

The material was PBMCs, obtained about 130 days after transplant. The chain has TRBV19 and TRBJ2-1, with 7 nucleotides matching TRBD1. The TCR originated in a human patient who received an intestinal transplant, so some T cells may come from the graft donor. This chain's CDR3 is CASNRGNEQFF. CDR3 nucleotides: TGTGCCAGTAACAGGGGCAATGAGCAGTTCTTC.